One sample yielded the 8 T cell receptor beta chains listed below, sequenced in a study of blood T cells in healthy people across ages. Alongside a J-beta primer mix, a sample-barcoded 5' primer served in a second PCR lasting roughly 6 to 12 cycles. TCRdb processed the 5' RACE reads anew with MiXCR; each CDR3 protein has one entry. Of roughly 1,700,000 distinct CDR3 sequences in the sample, approximately 30% are singletons; the top ten hold 6.5% to 8.5%. What was sequenced was blood. The receptors come from a woman in her 30s in good health.

Of note for this clonotype: A much larger clone lies a single base off, so this may be a read error. J is TRBJ2-1 and V is TRBV12-3 or TRBV12-4; D unresolved. The CDR3 spans 15 residues. The V end was cut by 5 bases, the J end by 4 bases, with 15 bases between. CDR3 DNA: TGTGCCAGCAGTGAAGACACGCCTGGTTACAATGAGCAGTTCTTC. Amino acid sequence: CASSEDTPGYNEQFF.

The V gene is TRBV6-2 or TRBV6-3, the J gene TRBJ2-6, with 10 bases matching TRBD2. Per the germline V gene, CDR1 is MNHEY and CDR2 is SVGEGT. This CDR3 contains 16 residues. J gave up 2 bases and V 8 bases, and 6 bases lay outside the gene matches. CDR3 amino acids: CASERGGSAGANVLTF. CDR3 coding DNA: TGTGCCAGCGAGCGGGGGGGATCAGCTGGGGCCAACGTCCTGACTTTC.

V gene TRBV20-1 combines with J gene TRBJ2-5; 9 positions agree with TRBD1. The CDR3 is made up of 13 amino acids. Losses at the gene ends were 8 bases for V and 8 bases for J; bases not matched to a gene: 12. Germline CDR1 is DFQATT and CDR2 is SNEGSKA (reference sequence). The CDR3 DNA follows: TGCAGTACTAAGGACAGGGGCGAAATAACCCAGTACTTC. This codes for CSTKDRGEITQYF.

This chain links TRBV7-2 with TRBJ2-7; no definite D call. CDR3 size: 13 residues. The ends were cut back, 4 bases at V and 2 bases at J, with 9 bases in the middle. Germline CDR1 is SGHTA and CDR2 is FQGNSA. CDR3 sequence: CASSWRVAYEQYF. DNA of the CDR3: TGTGCCAGCAGCTGGCGAGTTGCCTACGAGCAGTACTTC.

This clonotype was seen repeatedly, ten times or more. This rearrangement joins TRBV29-1 to TRBJ2-4; D gene uncertain. The CDR3 totals 13 residues. Germline CDR1 and CDR2: SQVTM and ANQGSEA. The V and J ends lost 7 bases and 1 base respectively, with 11 bases between them. CDR3 region: CSALPRAKNIQYF. The DNA for the CDR3 is TGCAGCGCACTCCCTAGGGCCAAAAACATTCAGTACTTC.

The V and J genes are TRBV29-1 and TRBJ2-3; 7 nucleotides agree with TRBD1. The V gene's germline CDR1 is SQVTM and CDR2 ANQGSEA. With 6 bases clipped from V and 6 bases from J, the junction kept 9 bases outside the gene matches. CDR3 size: 13 residues. CDR3 DNA sequence: TGCAGCGTGCGTATACTGGGACAGGATACGCAGTATTTT. Translated: CSVRILGQDTQYF.

This chain links TRBV27 with TRBJ1-2, with 11 bases identical to TRBD1. J was trimmed by 2 bases and V by 6 bases; bases with no gene match: 8. CDR1 is MNHEY, CDR2 SMNVEV, per germline (reference sequence). The CDR3 spans 16 residues. The CDR3 spells CASSSPRDRGNYGYTF. The CDR3 nucleotides are TGTGCCAGCAGCTCACCCCGGGACAGGGGGAACTATGGCTACACCTTC.

This chain links TRBV6-1 with TRBJ1-2; D remains ambiguous. The germline V gene has CDR1 MNHNS and CDR2 SASEGT. V was trimmed by 1 base and J by 8 bases, leaving 5 bases between them. This CDR3 is built from 11 residues. This CDR3 reads CASSEDRGYTF. The CDR3 DNA reads TGTGCCAGCAGTGAAGATAGGGGCTACACCTTC.